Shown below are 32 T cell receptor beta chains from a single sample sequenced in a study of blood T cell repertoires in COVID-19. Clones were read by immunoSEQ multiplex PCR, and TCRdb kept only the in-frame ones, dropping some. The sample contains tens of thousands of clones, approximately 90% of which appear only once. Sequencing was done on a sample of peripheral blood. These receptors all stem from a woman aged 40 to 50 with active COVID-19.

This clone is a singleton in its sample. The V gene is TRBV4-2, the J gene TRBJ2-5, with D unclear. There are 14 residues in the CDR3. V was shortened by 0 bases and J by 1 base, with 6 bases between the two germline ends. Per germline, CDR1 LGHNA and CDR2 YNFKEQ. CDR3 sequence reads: CASSQDYGQETQYF. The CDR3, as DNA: TGTGCCAGCAGCCAAGATTACGGCCAAGAGACCCAGTACTTC.

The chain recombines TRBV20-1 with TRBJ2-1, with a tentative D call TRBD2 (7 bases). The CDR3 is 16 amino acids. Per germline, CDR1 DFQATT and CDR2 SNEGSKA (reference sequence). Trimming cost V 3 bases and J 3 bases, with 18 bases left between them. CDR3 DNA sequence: TGCAGTGCTAGTCGGGAGGCGGGGGCCCTCTACAATGAGCAGTTCTTC. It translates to CSASREAGALYNEQFF.

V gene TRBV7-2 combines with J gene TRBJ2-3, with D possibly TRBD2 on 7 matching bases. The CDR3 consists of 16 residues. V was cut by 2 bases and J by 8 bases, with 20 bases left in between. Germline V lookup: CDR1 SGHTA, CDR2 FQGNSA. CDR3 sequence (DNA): TGTGCCAGCAGCTTAAGGGGGGGTGGAGGGACGGTTACGCAGTATTTT. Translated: CASSLRGGGGTVTQYF.

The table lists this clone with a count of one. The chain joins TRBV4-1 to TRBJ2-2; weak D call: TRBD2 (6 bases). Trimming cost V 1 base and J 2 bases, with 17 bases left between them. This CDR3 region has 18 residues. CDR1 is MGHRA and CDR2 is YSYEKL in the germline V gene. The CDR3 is CASSQGGRGSPNTGELFF. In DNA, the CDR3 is TGCGCCAGCAGCCAAGGAGGTCGGGGGTCACCAAACACCGGGGAGCTGTTTTTT.

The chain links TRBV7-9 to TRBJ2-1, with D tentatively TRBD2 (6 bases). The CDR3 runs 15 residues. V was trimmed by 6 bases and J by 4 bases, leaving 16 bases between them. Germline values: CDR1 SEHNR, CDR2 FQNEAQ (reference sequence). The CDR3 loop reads CASSPTGAWYNEQFF. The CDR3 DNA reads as TGTGCCAGCAGTCCTACGGGAGCTTGGTACAATGAGCAGTTCTTC.

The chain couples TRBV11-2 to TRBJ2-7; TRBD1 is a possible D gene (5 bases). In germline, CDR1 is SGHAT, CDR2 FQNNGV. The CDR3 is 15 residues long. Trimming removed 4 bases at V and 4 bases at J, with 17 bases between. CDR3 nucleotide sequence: TGTGCCAGCAGCTCGGACACCCAGTTTAAGTACGAGCAGTACTTC. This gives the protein CASSSDTQFKYEQYF.

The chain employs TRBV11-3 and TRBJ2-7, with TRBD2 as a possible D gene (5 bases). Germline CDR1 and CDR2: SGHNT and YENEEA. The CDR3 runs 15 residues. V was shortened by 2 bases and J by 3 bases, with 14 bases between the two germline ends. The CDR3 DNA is TGTGCCAGCAGCTTAAGTCCCGGGGTTAGCTACGAGCAGTACTTC. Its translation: CASSLSPGVSYEQYF.

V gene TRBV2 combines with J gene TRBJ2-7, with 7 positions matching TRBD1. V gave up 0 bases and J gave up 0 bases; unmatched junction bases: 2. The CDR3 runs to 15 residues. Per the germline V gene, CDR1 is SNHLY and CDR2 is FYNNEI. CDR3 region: CASSEAQGSSYEQYF. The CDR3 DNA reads TGTGCCAGCAGTGAAGCACAGGGGAGCTCCTACGAGCAGTACTTC.

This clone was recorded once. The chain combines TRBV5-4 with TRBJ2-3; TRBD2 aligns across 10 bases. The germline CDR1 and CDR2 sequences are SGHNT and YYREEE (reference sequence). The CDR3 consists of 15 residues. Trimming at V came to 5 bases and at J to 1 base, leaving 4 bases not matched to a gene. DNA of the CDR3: TGTGCCAGCAGGAAAGCGGGGGGGGGCACAGATACGCAGTATTTT. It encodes CASRKAGGGTDTQYF.

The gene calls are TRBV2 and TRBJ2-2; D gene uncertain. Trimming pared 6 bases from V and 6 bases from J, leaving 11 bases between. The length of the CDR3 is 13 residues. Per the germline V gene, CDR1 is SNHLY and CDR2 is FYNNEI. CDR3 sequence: CASSSSVPGELFF. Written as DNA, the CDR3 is TGTGCCAGCAGCTCGAGCGTCCCCGGGGAGCTGTTTTTT.

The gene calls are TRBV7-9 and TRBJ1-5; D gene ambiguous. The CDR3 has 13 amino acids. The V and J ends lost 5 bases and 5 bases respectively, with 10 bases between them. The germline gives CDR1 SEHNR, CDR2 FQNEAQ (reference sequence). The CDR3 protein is CASSRGGYQPQHF. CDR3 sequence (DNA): TGTGCCAGCAGCCGGGGAGGATATCAGCCCCAGCATTTT.

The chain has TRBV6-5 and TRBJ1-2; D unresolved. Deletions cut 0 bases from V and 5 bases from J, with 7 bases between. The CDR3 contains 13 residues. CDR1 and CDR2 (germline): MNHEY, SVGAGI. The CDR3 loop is CASSYSHLYGYTF. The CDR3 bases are TGTGCCAGCAGTTACTCTCACCTATATGGCTACACCTTC.

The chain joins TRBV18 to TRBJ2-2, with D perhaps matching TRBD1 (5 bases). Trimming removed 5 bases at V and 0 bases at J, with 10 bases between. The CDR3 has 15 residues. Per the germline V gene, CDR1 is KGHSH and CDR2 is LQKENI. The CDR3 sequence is CASSETGPNTGELFF. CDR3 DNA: TGTGCCAGCTCAGAAACAGGCCCGAACACCGGGGAGCTGTTTTTT.

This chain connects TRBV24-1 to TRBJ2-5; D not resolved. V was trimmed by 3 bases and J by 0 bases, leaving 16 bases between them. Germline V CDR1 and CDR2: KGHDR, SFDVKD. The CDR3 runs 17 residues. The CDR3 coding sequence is TGTGCCACCAGTGATGCCACCAGTCCCCCGTACCAAGAGACCCAGTACTTC. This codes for CATSDATSPPYQETQYF.

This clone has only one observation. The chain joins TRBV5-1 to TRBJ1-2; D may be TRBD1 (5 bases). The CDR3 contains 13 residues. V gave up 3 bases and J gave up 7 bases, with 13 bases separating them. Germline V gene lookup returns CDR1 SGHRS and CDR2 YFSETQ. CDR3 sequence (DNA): TGCGCCAGCAGCTCAGGGTCCGACGGTGGCTACACCTTC. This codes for CASSSGSDGGYTF.

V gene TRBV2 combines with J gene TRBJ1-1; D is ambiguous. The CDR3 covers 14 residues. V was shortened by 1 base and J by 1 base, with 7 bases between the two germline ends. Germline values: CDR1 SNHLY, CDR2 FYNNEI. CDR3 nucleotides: TGTGCCAGCAGTGAAGAGGCGGGGAACACTGAAGCTTTCTTT. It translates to CASSEEAGNTEAFF. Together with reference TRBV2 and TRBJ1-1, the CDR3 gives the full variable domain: EPEVTQTPSHQVTQMGQEVILRCVPISNHLYFYWYRQILGQKVEFLVSFYNNEISEKSEIFDDQFSVERPDGSNFTLKIRSTKLEDSAMYFCASSEEAGNTEAFFGQGTRLTVV.

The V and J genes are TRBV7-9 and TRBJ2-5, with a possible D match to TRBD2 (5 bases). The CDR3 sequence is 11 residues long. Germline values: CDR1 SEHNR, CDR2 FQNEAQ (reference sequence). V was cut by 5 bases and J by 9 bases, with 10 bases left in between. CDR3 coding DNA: TGTGCCAGCAGCGCTATCGGGGCCCAGTACTTC. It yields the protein CASSAIGAQYF.

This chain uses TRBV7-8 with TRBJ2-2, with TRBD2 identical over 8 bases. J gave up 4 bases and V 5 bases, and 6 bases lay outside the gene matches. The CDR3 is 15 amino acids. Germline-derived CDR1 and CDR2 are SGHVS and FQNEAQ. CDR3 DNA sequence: TGTGCCAGCAGCCCCTGGGCGGGGGGCACCGGGGAGCTGTTTTTT. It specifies CASSPWAGGTGELFF.

The CDR3 here is CASSIPGQRYEQYF. DNA for the CDR3: TGCGCCAGCAGCATACCGGGACAGCGCTACGAGCAGTACTTC. J is TRBJ2-7 and V is TRBV5-1; 7 bases fit TRBD1. Germline V gene lookup returns CDR1 SGHRS and CDR2 YFSETQ. V dropped 4 bases and J dropped 3; count of bases not matched to a gene: 7. The CDR3 loop spans 14 amino acids.

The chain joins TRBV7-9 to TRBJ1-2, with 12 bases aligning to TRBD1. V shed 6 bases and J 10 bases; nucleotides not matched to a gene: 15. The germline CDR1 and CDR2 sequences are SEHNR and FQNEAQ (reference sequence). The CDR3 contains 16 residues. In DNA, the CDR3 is TGTGCCAGCAGTCACCGGGACAGGGGGCCCGTTAGAGCCTACACCTTC. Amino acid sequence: CASSHRDRGPVRAYTF.

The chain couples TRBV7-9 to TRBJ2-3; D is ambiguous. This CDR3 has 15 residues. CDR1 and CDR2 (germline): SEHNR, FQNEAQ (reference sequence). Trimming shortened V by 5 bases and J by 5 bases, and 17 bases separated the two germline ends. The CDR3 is CASSLEAGPGDTQYF. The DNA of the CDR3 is TGTGCCAGCAGCCTAGAGGCAGGCCCCGGAGATACGCAGTATTTT.

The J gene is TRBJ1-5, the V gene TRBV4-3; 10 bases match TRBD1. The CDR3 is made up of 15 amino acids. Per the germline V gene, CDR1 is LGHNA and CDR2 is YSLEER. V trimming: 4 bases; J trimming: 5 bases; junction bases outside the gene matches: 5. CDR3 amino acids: CASSRRTGGDQPQHF. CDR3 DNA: TGCGCCAGCAGCCGAAGGACAGGGGGGGATCAGCCCCAGCATTTT.

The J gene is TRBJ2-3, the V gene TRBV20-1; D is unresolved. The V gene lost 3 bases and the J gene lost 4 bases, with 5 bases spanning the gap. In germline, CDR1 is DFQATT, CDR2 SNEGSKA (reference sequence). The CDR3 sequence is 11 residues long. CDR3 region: CSARGSDTQYF. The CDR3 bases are TGCAGTGCTAGGGGCTCAGATACGCAGTATTTT.

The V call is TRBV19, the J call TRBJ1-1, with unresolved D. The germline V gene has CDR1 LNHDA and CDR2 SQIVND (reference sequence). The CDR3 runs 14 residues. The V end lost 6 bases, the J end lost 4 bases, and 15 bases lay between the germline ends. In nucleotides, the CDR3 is TGTGCCAGTAGCCTTAAGAGGGTGGGCACTGAAGCTTTCTTT. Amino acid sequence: CASSLKRVGTEAFF.

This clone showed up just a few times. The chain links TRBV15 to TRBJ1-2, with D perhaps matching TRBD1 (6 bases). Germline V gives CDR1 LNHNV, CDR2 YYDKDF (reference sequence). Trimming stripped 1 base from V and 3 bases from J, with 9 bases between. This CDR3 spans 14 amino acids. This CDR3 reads CATSRAGGYYGYTF. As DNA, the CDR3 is TGTGCCACCAGCAGAGCGGGGGGCTACTATGGCTACACCTTC.

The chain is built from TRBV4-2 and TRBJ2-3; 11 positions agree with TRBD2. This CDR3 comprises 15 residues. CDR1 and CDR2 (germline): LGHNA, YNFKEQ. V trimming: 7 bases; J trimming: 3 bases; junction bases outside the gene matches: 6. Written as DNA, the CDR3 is TGTGCCAGCACTCTGGGGACTAGCGGAACAGATACGCAGTATTTT. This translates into CASTLGTSGTDTQYF.

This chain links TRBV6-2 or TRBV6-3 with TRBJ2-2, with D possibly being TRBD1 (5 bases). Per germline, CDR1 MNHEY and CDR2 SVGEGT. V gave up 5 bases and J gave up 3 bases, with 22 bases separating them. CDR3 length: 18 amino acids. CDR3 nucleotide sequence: TGTGCCAGCAGTCAACAGGACCGCCGCGCCCTAGACACCGGGGAGCTGTTTTTT. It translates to CASSQQDRRALDTGELFF.

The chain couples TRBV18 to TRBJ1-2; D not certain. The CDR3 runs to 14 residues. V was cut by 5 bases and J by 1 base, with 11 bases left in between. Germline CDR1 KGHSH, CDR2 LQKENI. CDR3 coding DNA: TGTGCCAGCTCAAGTTACGCCGGTAACTATGGCTACACCTTC. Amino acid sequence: CASSSYAGNYGYTF.

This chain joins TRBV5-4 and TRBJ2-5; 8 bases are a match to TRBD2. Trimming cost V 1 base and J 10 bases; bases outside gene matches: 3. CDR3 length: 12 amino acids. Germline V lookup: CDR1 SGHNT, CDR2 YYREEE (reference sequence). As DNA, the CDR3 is TGTGCCAGCAGCTTGCCGGGGGGGGACCAGTACTTC. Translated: CASSLPGGDQYF.

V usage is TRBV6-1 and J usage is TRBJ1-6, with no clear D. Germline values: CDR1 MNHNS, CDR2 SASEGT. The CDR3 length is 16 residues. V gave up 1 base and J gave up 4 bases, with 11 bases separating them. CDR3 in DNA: TGTGCCAGCAGTGAAGTGGCAGGCAGATATAATTCACCCCTCCACTTT. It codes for CASSEVAGRYNSPLHF.

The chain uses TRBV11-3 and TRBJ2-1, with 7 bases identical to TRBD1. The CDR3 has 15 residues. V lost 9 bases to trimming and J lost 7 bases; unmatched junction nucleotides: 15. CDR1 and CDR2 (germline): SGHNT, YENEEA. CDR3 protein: CASSHRQGLRNEQFF. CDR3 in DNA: TGTGCCAGTAGCCATAGACAGGGCCTGCGAAATGAGCAGTTCTTC. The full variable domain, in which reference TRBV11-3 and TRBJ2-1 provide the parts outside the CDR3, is EAGVVQSPRYKIIEKKQPVAFWCNPISGHNTLYWYLQNLGQGPELLIRYENEEAVDDSQLPKDRFSAERLKGVDSTLKIQPAELGDSAVYLCASSHRQGLRNEQFFGPGTRLTVL.

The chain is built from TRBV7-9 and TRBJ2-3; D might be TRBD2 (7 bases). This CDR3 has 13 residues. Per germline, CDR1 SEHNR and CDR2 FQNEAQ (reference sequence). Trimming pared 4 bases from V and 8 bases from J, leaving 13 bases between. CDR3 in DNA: TGTGCCAGCAGCTCAAAAGGGGGGGTTACGCAGTATTTT. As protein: CASSSKGGVTQYF.